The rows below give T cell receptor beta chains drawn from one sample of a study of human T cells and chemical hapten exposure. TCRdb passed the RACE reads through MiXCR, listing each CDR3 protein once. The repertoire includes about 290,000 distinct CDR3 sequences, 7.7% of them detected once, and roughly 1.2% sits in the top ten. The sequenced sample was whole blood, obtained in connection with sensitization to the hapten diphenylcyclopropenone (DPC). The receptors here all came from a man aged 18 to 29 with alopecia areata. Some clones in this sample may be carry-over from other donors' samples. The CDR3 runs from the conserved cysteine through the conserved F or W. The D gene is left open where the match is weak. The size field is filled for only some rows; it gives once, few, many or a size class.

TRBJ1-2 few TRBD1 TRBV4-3 TGCGCCAGCAGCCAAGAAAGGACAGGACCGAGTGGCTACACCTTC CASSQERTGPSGYTF
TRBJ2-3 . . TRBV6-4 TGTGCCAGCAGTGACTCGGAGGGGGGGCCCACAGATACGCAGTATTTT CASSDSEGGPTDTQYF
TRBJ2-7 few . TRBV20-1 TGCAGTGCTAGGCAGTCAGGGATAGTCTACGAGCAGTACTTC CSARQSGIVYEQYF
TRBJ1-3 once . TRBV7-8 TGTGCCTGCAGCTTCGCAGGTTCTGGAAACACCATATATTTT CACSFAGSGNTIYF
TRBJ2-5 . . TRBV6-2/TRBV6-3 TGTGCCACCGCAATGGAGACCCAGTACTTC CATAMETQYF
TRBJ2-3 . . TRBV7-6 TGTGCCAGCAGCTCCCGTCGCTCCACAGATACGCAGTATTTT CASSSRRSTDTQYF
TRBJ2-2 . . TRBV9 TGTGCCAGCAGCGTAGGGATAACGGGGAAATCCGGGGAGCTGTTTTTT CASSVGITGKSGELFF
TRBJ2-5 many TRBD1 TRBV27 TGTGCCAGCAGTCCGGACAGGGGTCAAGAGACCCAGTACTTC CASSPDRGQETQYF
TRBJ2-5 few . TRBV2 TGTGCCAGCGATAGGGACCTTGGGACCCAGTACTTC CASDRDLGTQYF
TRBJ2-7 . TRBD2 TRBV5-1 TGCGCCAGCAGCTTGCTGGCTAGCGGGGGAACAAAGACCTACGAGCAGTACTTC CASSLLASGGTKTYEQYF
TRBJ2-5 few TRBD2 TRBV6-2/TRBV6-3 TGTGCCAGCTGCGTGGGGGGGTTCTACGAGACCCAGTACTTC CASCVGGFYETQYF
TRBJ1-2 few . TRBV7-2 TGTGCCAGCACCCCCCCTCGGGGGGCCCGAGTTAACTATGGCTACACCTTC CASTPPRGARVNYGYTF
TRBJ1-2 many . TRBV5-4 TGTGCCAGCAGCTTAGCGGGCCCTGATGGCTACACCTTC CASSLAGPDGYTF
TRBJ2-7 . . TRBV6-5 TGTGCCAGCAGAACCGGGACAAACACCTACGAGCAGTACTTC CASRTGTNTYEQYF
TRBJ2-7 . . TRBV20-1 TGCAGTGCTAGTCCCCTGACACCCTACGAGCAGTACTTC CSASPLTPYEQYF
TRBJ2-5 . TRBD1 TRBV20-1 TGCAGTGCTTCCGACAGGGGGCTGGAGACCCAGTACTTC CSASDRGLETQYF